Following are 23 T cell receptor beta chains from one sample sequenced in a study of blood T cell repertoires in COVID-19. The data were produced by immunoSEQ multiplex PCR, yet TCRdb's version contains in-frame clones alone and is incomplete. The data contain about 120,000 clones, roughly nine tenths of them singletons. Sequencing input: peripheral blood. The receptor source for this set is a human donor in a cohort sampled during active COVID-19.

The CDR3 loop reads CASSLRLARDSPINFGNTIYF. The CDR3 DNA sequence: TGTGCCAGCAGCTTAAGGTTGGCGCGGGACAGCCCGATTAATTTCGGAAACACCATATATTTT. This chain links TRBV13 with TRBJ1-3; 7 bases fit TRBD1. The V gene's germline CDR1 is PRHDT and CDR2 FYEKMQ (reference sequence). V lost 2 bases, J lost 4 bases, and 23 bases stayed unmatched. This CDR3 is built from 21 residues.

Here the CDR3 reads CATSDLPPLAKNIQYF. For the CDR3, the DNA is TGTGCCACCAGTGATTTGCCCCCCCTAGCCAAAAACATTCAGTACTTC. The chain has TRBV24-1 and TRBJ2-4; D ambiguous. The CDR3 has 16 residues. The V end lost 0 bases, the J end lost 0 bases, and 8 bases lay between the germline ends. Germline V gene lookup returns CDR1 KGHDR and CDR2 SFDVKD.

This clone came up once. The gene calls are TRBV19 and TRBJ1-5; D possibly corresponds to TRBD1 (6 bases). Trimming shortened V by 7 bases and J by 7 bases, and 11 bases separated the two germline ends. Germline CDR1 LNHDA, CDR2 SQIVND (reference sequence). This CDR3 comprises 12 residues. The DNA for the CDR3 is TGTGCCAGTAACAGGGCAACCCAGCCCCAGCATTTT. Protein: CASNRATQPQHF.

The chain joins TRBV5-6 to TRBJ2-7; the D gene is possibly TRBD2 (7 bases). The V and J ends lost 1 base and 6 bases respectively, with 11 bases between them. Germline loops: CDR1 SGHDT, CDR2 YYEEEE. There are 13 residues in the CDR3. Here the CDR3 DNA reads TGTGCCAGCAGCTTGCCCCGGGGGGCCGAGCAGTACTTC. Translation gives CASSLPRGAEQYF.

The chain couples TRBV2 to TRBJ1-2, with 8 bases lining up with TRBD1. This CDR3 is built from 13 residues. The germline CDR1 and CDR2 sequences are SNHLY and FYNNEI. V was clipped by 6 bases and J by 3 bases; unmatched bases: 3. The CDR3 is CASRQGEDYGYTF. CDR3 nucleotides: TGTGCCAGCAGACAGGGGGAGGACTATGGCTACACCTTC.

This clone has only one observation. V usage is TRBV29-1 and J usage is TRBJ2-6; 7 positions agree with TRBD1. V shed 5 bases, J shed 3 bases, and the junction held 1 base outside the gene matches. From germline, CDR1 is SQVTM and CDR2 ANQGSEA. This CDR3 is 13 amino acids long. Written as DNA, the CDR3 is TGCAGCGTTACAGGGGATGGGGCCAACGTCCTGACTTTC. Amino acid sequence: CSVTGDGANVLTF.

This sequence joins TRBV7-9 and TRBJ1-3; 7 bases agree with TRBD1. CDR1 and CDR2 from the germline V gene are SEHNR and FQNEAQ (reference sequence). The CDR3 runs to 17 residues. The junction had 10 bases not matched to a gene; V was cut back by 5 bases and J by 0 bases. DNA of the CDR3: TGTGCCAGCAGCACCCGGACAGGTTCCCTCTCTGGAAACACCATATATTTT. Protein product: CASSTRTGSLSGNTIYF.

This chain joins TRBV3-1 (or the pseudogene TRBV3-2) and TRBJ1-1; maybe TRBD1 (6 bases). CDR3 length: 15 amino acids. V lost 4 bases to trimming and J lost 4 bases, with 16 bases between them. Per the germline V gene, CDR1 is LGHDT and CDR2 is YNNKEL (reference sequence). The CDR3 DNA reads as TGTGCCAGCAGCCCCCTTAATACAGGGACCACTGAAGCTTTCTTT. Translating it yields CASSPLNTGTTEAFF.

The chain recombines TRBV6-1 with TRBJ2-3; 7 positions agree with TRBD2. The CDR3 has 17 residues. Germline V gives CDR1 MNHNS, CDR2 SASEGT. The trim removed 0 bases at V and 0 bases at J, leaving 6 bases unmatched. CDR3 sequence (DNA): TGTGCCAGCAGTGAAGCGCATGGGGGGGATAGCACAGATACGCAGTATTTT. Its protein is CASSEAHGGDSTDTQYF.

The chain is built from TRBV5-1 and TRBJ1-2; 7 bases line up with TRBD1. The CDR3 spans 15 residues. CDR1 and CDR2 from the germline V gene are SGHRS and YFSETQ. V shed 4 bases, J shed 2 bases, and the junction held 8 bases outside the gene matches. In DNA, the CDR3 is TGCGCCAGCAGCGCGGCCGGGACAGCAAACTATGGCTACACCTTC. Its protein is CASSAAGTANYGYTF.

The rearrangement uses TRBV3-1 (or the pseudogene TRBV3-2) and TRBJ1-4; D remains ambiguous. The V gene's germline CDR1 is LGHDT and CDR2 YNNKEL (reference sequence). V gave up 4 bases and J gave up 0 bases, with 15 bases separating them. The CDR3 loop spans 17 amino acids. CDR3 nucleotides: TGTGCCAGCAGCCCGGAGAGGAGTATCGCAACTAATGAAAAACTGTTTTTT. This encodes CASSPERSIATNEKLFF.

The gene calls are TRBV7-9 and TRBJ1-5; possibly TRBD1 for D (5 bases). Trimming shortened V by 4 bases and J by 0 bases, and 13 bases separated the two germline ends. This CDR3 has 16 amino acids. Germline loops: CDR1 SEHNR, CDR2 FQNEAQ (reference sequence). Here the CDR3 reads CASSSGTLGSNQPQHF. In DNA form, the CDR3 reads TGTGCCAGCAGCTCCGGGACTCTCGGTAGCAATCAGCCCCAGCATTTT.

V and J are TRBV30 and TRBJ2-7; D is perhaps TRBD2 (7 bases). V dropped 0 bases and J dropped 6 bases, with 15 bases sitting between them. Looked up from germline, CDR1 is GTSNPN and CDR2 is SVGIG (reference sequence). This CDR3 spans 14 amino acids. DNA for the CDR3: TGTGCCTGGAGTGTACGAACGGGGGGCTCCGAGCAGTACTTC. It translates to CAWSVRTGGSEQYF. Full variable domain (rest looked up from reference TRBV30 and TRBJ2-7): SQTIHQWPATLVQPVGSPLSLECTVEGTSNPNLYWYRQAAGRGLQLLFYSVGIGQISSEVPQNLSASRPQDRQFILSSKKLLLSDSGFYLCAWSVRTGGSEQYFGPGTRLTVT.

This chain joins TRBV28 and TRBJ2-2, with D perhaps matching TRBD2 (6 bases). The CDR3 consists of 15 residues. The V end lost 9 bases, the J end lost 2 bases, and 16 bases lay between the germline ends. Germline V gene lookup returns CDR1 MDHEN and CDR2 SYDVKM. The CDR3 nucleotides are TGTGCCAGTCACTCCCGGGACTTTAACACCGGGGAGCTGTTTTTT. It is translated as CASHSRDFNTGELFF.

This chain joins TRBV19 and TRBJ2-1; 8 bases map to TRBD1. Trimming at V came to 5 bases and at J to 7 bases, leaving 7 bases not matched to a gene. CDR3 length: 14 amino acids. CDR1 is LNHDA, CDR2 SQIVND, per germline (reference sequence). For the CDR3, the DNA is TGTGCCAGTAGTCCGCGGGACAGGACGAATGAGCAGTTCTTC. It codes for CASSPRDRTNEQFF.

The rearrangement links TRBV27 to TRBJ1-1; the D gene is possibly TRBD1 (6 bases). The CDR3 length is 14 residues. CDR1 and CDR2 from the germline V gene are MNHEY and SMNVEV (reference sequence). Trimming cost V 0 bases and J 5 bases, with 10 bases left between them. CDR3 in DNA: TGTGCCAGCAGTTTATCGACAGGTCGGACTGAAGCTTTCTTT. This translates into CASSLSTGRTEAFF.

The chain has TRBV24-1 and TRBJ2-2; 10 bases are a match to TRBD2. The CDR3 covers 16 residues. Per the germline V gene, CDR1 is KGHDR and CDR2 is SFDVKD. Trimming at V came to 0 bases and at J to 5 bases, leaving 2 bases not matched to a gene. DNA of the CDR3: TGTGCCACCAGTGATTTGCGTAGCGGGAGGACCGGGGAGCTGTTTTTT. Translating gives CATSDLRSGRTGELFF.

This clone was seen only once. The genes are TRBV19 and TRBJ2-1; D gene unclear. Germline V CDR1 and CDR2: LNHDA, SQIVND (reference sequence). V dropped 3 bases and J dropped 5 bases, with 8 bases sitting between them. This CDR3 comprises 13 residues. CDR3 amino acids: CASSIQTNNEQFF. The CDR3 DNA reads TGTGCCAGTAGTATCCAAACTAACAATGAGCAGTTCTTC.

This chain connects TRBV28 to TRBJ1-4; perhaps TRBD1 as D (5 bases). The CDR3 sequence is 12 residues long. Per germline, CDR1 MDHEN and CDR2 SYDVKM. V lost 10 bases and J lost 8, with 14 bases in between. CDR3 DNA sequence: TGTGCCACCATAGGGGTATCCGAAAAACTGTTTTTT. As protein: CATIGVSEKLFF.

The chain carries TRBV12-3 or TRBV12-4 and TRBJ2-1; D possibly corresponds to TRBD2 (5 bases). The CDR3 covers 13 residues. The V end was cut by 3 bases, the J end by 13 bases, with 16 bases between. The CDR3 here is CASSFRTSPVQFF. The CDR3 DNA reads TGTGCCAGCAGTTTTAGGACTTCTCCGGTACAGTTCTTC.

The chain joins TRBV28 to TRBJ2-7; TRBD2 aligns across 11 bases. Looked up from germline, CDR1 is MDHEN and CDR2 is SYDVKM. V dropped 7 bases and J dropped 6; count of bases not matched to a gene: 8. The CDR3 sequence is 14 residues long. The CDR3 region has the DNA TGTGCCAGCAACTTAGCGGGAGGGCCGCGCGAGCAGTACTTC. This translates into CASNLAGGPREQYF.

This sequence joins TRBV6-5 and TRBJ1-2; 7 nucleotides line up with TRBD1. This CDR3 has 13 residues. After removal of 7 bases from V and 3 bases from J, the junction contained 5 bases not matched to a gene. Germline-derived CDR1 and CDR2 are MNHEY and SVGAGI. The CDR3 here is CASTRDRDYGYTF. The CDR3 DNA reads TGTGCCAGCACCCGTGACAGGGACTATGGCTACACCTTC.

The chain uses TRBV18 and TRBJ1-1; TRBD1 is a possible D gene (6 bases). The V and J ends lost 1 base and 5 bases respectively, with 11 bases between them. This CDR3 comprises 14 residues. Germline values: CDR1 KGHSH, CDR2 LQKENI. CDR3 residues: CASSPRRGTTEAFF. CDR3 nucleotide sequence: TGTGCCAGCTCACCACGCAGGGGAACAACTGAAGCTTTCTTT.